The T cell receptor (beta chain) under discussion was sequenced for a study of control samples from healthy donors and cancer patients. Libraries were prepared by immunoSEQ multiplex PCR; TCRdb keeps only in-frame clonotypes and omits some of them. The sample carries 200,000 to 250,000 clones, 85% to 95% recorded once. The CDR3 length is 14 residues. V was trimmed by 5 bases and J by 4 bases, leaving 14 bases between them. Germline V lookup: CDR1 MNHEY, CDR2 SVGAGI. This clone was counted a single time. Sequenced input: blood. This TCR derives from a man in his forties or fifties in good health. The J gene is TRBJ1-1, the V gene TRBV6-5; D is possibly TRBD1 (5 bases). The CDR3 region is CASSNKGSSTEAFF. Written as DNA, the CDR3 is TGTGCCAGCAGTAATAAGGGGTCAAGCACTGAAGCTTTCTTT.